The sequence of this TCR beta chain was determined in a study of immune evolution from preneoplasia to lung adenocarcinoma. This clone was seen once. Method: immunoSEQ multiplex PCR; TCRdb's copy keeps in-frame clones and lacks some. This table holds fewer than 50,000 clones, more than 60% found once. Germline CDR1 reads SGHVS; CDR2 reads FQNEAQ. This CDR3 is built from 16 residues. Trimming removed 2 bases from V and 1 base from J; junction bases left unmatched: 3. This receptor was taken from a person in their sixties or seventies with lung adenocarcinoma. The chain couples TRBV7-8 to TRBJ2-5; the match to TRBD2 covers 11 bases. The specimen was FFPE invasive lung adenocarcinoma tissue. Here the CDR3 DNA reads TGTGCCAGCAGCTTAAGACTAGCGGGGCTCCAAGAGACCCAGTACTTC. Translation gives CASSLRLAGLQETQYF.